This T cell receptor (beta chain) was recorded in a study of glioma-infiltrating T cells. Amplification of TCR alpha and beta CDR3 regions from RNA used iRepertoire nested multiplex PCR. Via MiXCR, TCRdb re-called the multiplex PCR reads, giving one row per CDR3 protein. The repertoire includes around 170,000 distinct CDR3 sequences, around 42% of them detected once, and over 4% sits in the top ten. Input material: glioma tissue, nonneoplastic brain tissue, or PBMCs (not recorded which). This TCR was sampled from a human donor with low-grade glioma or glioblastoma, undergoing nonglioma brain surgery, or in good health (not recorded which).

The CDR3 DNA sequence: TGTGCCATCACAGTGAGTCAGTACAGGGGTTTTTACGAGCAGTACTTC. Translating gives CAITVSQYRGFYEQYF. The J gene is TRBJ2-7, the V gene TRBV10-3, with 7 bases fitting TRBD1. The junction had 16 bases not matched to a gene; V was cut back by 7 bases and J by 4 bases. The germline CDR1 and CDR2 sequences are ENHRY and SYGVKD. The CDR3 runs 16 residues.